This T cell receptor (beta chain) originates from a study of PD-1 blockade in classical Hodgkin lymphoma. Every patient was affected by relapse after autologous stem cell transplantation, while exposure to brentuximab vedotin was not uniform. There are 14 residues in the CDR3. Trimming removed 5 bases from V and 0 bases from J, with 11 bases in between. The germline gives CDR1 SGHVS, CDR2 FQNEAQ. The data were produced by immunoSEQ multiplex PCR, yet TCRdb's version contains in-frame clones alone and is incomplete. The repertoire holds about 94,000 clones, with roughly 89% as singletons. This clonotype was sampled from a human donor with classical Hodgkin lymphoma. The chain has TRBV7-8 and TRBJ2-7, with D maybe TRBD2 (6 bases). The source material was peripheral blood mononuclear cells (PBMCs), sampled before the second cycle of nivolumab. In DNA, the CDR3 is TGTGCCAGCAGCAACTGGGACTCCTCCTACGAGCAGTACTTC. Translation gives CASSNWDSSYEQYF. The variable domain in full, with the rest retrieved from reference TRBV7-8 and TRBJ2-7, is GAGVSQSPRYKVAKRGQDVALRCDPISGHVSLFWYQQALGQGPEFLTYFQNEAQLDKSGLPSDRFFAERPEGSVSTLKIQRTQQEDSAVYLCASSNWDSSYEQYFGPGTRLTVT.